A selection of T cell receptor beta chains follows, all from one sample in a study of Graves' ophthalmopathy and Graves' hyperthyroidism. MiXCR, run by TCRdb on the multiplex PCR reads, gives a single entry per CDR3 protein. The table has about half a million distinct CDR3 sequences, approximately 15% seen once. The specimen sequenced was blood. These receptor sequences come from a woman aged 30 to 39 with Graves' ophthalmopathy. Each CDR3 is given without its conserved first and last residue. Each record gives: V gene, J gene, clone size, CDR3 protein. Expanded clones are given a class, and other clones once, few, many or no size at all.

V: TRBV28
J: TRBJ2-7
size: many
CDR3: ASQMGLAGFEQY

V: TRBV29-1
J: TRBJ1-5
size: many
CDR3: SVDEGQNQPQH

V: TRBV20-1
J: TRBJ1-3
size: many
CDR3: SAKGTTQGTIY

V: TRBV20-1
J: TRBJ2-7
size: -
CDR3: SARDRYLASGGGEQY

V: TRBV7-9
J: TRBJ1-2
size: many
CDR3: ASSRARQGGGYT

V: TRBV2
J: TRBJ2-5
size: many
CDR3: ASSGGDSLQETQY

V: TRBV10-1
J: TRBJ2-3
size: -
CDR3: ASSGRTGLDTQY

V: TRBV10-3
J: TRBJ1-2
size: many
CDR3: AISMDGNYGYT

V: TRBV12-3/TRBV12-4
J: TRBJ2-2
size: many
CDR3: AIPVGGELF

V: TRBV27
J: TRBJ1-2
size: -
CDR3: ASSQEQTGDWGYT

V: TRBV28
J: TRBJ1-1
size: many
CDR3: ASSSQGYPNTEAF

V: TRBV19
J: TRBJ1-2
size: many
CDR3: ASSMGSGASYGYT

V: TRBV27
J: TRBJ2-7
size: many
CDR3: ASSLSGTGSSYEQY

V: TRBV11-1
J: TRBJ2-7
size: many
CDR3: ASSSIFTGGRDEQY

V: TRBV7-9
J: TRBJ2-7
size: many
CDR3: ASAIRVETYEQY

V: TRBV4-2
J: TRBJ1-5
size: many
CDR3: ASSQESGYSNQPQH

V: TRBV3-1
J: TRBJ2-7
size: -
CDR3: ASSQRPGTRSSYEQY

V: TRBV28
J: TRBJ2-7
size: -
CDR3: ASRPTGGYHEQY

V: TRBV20-1
J: TRBJ1-1
size: few
CDR3: SAKRFENTEAF

V: TRBV28
J: TRBJ2-7
size: many
CDR3: ASSLLAGAVGEQY

V: TRBV18
J: TRBJ2-2
size: few
CDR3: ASSTSTNTGELF

V: TRBV5-6
J: TRBJ1-1
size: -
CDR3: ASSSVGAVAEAF

V: TRBV7-2
J: TRBJ2-5
size: -
CDR3: ASPARTSGAQETQY

V: TRBV6-5
J: TRBJ1-5
size: many
CDR3: ASSGHPLSQPQH

V: TRBV11-2
J: TRBJ1-2
size: many
CDR3: ASSLTDGGYT

V: TRBV6-5
J: TRBJ1-1
size: many
CDR3: ASSSHTKGETEAF

V: TRBV29-1
J: TRBJ2-7
size: -
CDR3: SVETGSQSSYEQY

V: TRBV7-9
J: TRBJ2-2
size: many
CDR3: ASSLEKSTGELF

V: TRBV2
J: TRBJ1-5
size: many
CDR3: ASRGDRFSNQPQH

V: TRBV6-1
J: TRBJ2-7
size: many
CDR3: ASSEGLAVYEQY

V: TRBV29-1
J: TRBJ2-5
size: many
CDR3: SADGTAPQETQY

V: TRBV5-1
J: TRBJ2-2
size: many
CDR3: ASRGQSNTGELF

V: TRBV19
J: TRBJ1-1
size: many
CDR3: ASFMVGARAF

V: TRBV5-6
J: TRBJ1-5
size: many
CDR3: ASSLGAGVRGNQPQH

V: TRBV12-3/TRBV12-4
J: TRBJ1-2
size: many
CDR3: ASSLYRRPSYGYT

V: TRBV28
J: TRBJ1-1
size: many
CDR3: ASHTGGRFEAF

V: TRBV29-1
J: TRBJ2-2
size: many
CDR3: SVAAETNTGELF

V: TRBV4-1
J: TRBJ2-7
size: few
CDR3: ASSQDRQSGGSSYEQY

V: TRBV30
J: TRBJ2-5
size: many
CDR3: AWSGAEAGTQY

V: TRBV4-2
J: TRBJ1-1
size: few
CDR3: ASSRRYPRGSFGQAF

V: TRBV30
J: TRBJ1-1
size: -
CDR3: AWSRGRRDTEAF